These T cell receptor beta chains were read from a single sample in a study of blood T cells in healthy people across ages. One entry per CDR3 protein, called by TCRdb with MiXCR from the 5' RACE reads. The data show around 400,000 distinct CDR3 sequences, 50% to 60% seen once. Source material: blood. These receptors were collected from a man aged 60 to 69 in good health. Both conserved end residues are part of each CDR3. Fields, in order: clone size, V gene, J gene, D gene, CDR3 DNA, CDR3 protein. A D gene is named only where the DNA matches it firmly. Only part of the rows carry a size: once, few, many, or a class if the clone is expanded.

-	TRBV20-1	TRBJ2-1	-	TGCAGTGCTAGAGATCCCGGGGGAAAGGGGGAGACCCAGTTCTTC	CSARDPGGKGETQFF
-	TRBV7-2	TRBJ2-5	-	TGTGCCAGCAGCCCGACCAGCCTATGGGAGACCCAGTACTTC	CASSPTSLWETQYF
many	TRBV12-3/TRBV12-4	TRBJ2-7	-	TGTGCCAGCAGTGGGTCTTCGGCCTACGAGCAGTACTTC	CASSGSSAYEQYF
-	TRBV11-2	TRBJ2-5	-	TGTGCCAGCAGCCCCTCTCCGGGGTGGGGAGAGACCCAGTACTTC	CASSPSPGWGETQYF
-	TRBV7-6	TRBJ2-1	TRBD2	TGTGCCAGCAGCCGATACGGCGGGAGTGAGCAGTTCTTC	CASSRYGGSEQFF
-	TRBV20-1	TRBJ2-1	-	TGCAGTGCTAGAGTCCGTCCCACTAGGAACTACAATGAGCAGTTCTTC	CSARVRPTRNYNEQFF
few	TRBV29-1	TRBJ2-5	TRBD1	TGCAGCGTGGACAGGGGGAAGACCCAGTACTTC	CSVDRGKTQYF
-	TRBV7-2	TRBJ2-7	-	TGTGCCAGCAGCGCCAGGAGTACGTCCTACGAGCAGTACTTC	CASSARSTSYEQYF
few	TRBV20-1	TRBJ2-5	TRBD1	TGCAGTGCCAAGGGGGCAGCGCAAGAGACCCAGTACTTC	CSAKGAAQETQYF
-	TRBV12-3/TRBV12-4	TRBJ2-7	-	TGTGCCAGCAGTCCCTACTATGGGGGCGAGCAGTACTTC	CASSPYYGGEQYF
-	TRBV9	TRBJ2-7	TRBD1	TGTGCCAGCAGCTCGGGACAGGGAAGGTCCTACGAGCAGTACTTC	CASSSGQGRSYEQYF
-	TRBV28	TRBJ1-2	TRBD1	TGTGCCAGCAGTTTAGAGGGGGCGTTCTATGGCTACACCTTC	CASSLEGAFYGYTF
once	TRBV5-1	TRBJ1-1	TRBD1	TGCGCCAGCAGTTTGACGGACAGGGGGCGGACTGAAGCTTTCTTT	CASSLTDRGRTEAFF
-	TRBV4-3	TRBJ2-1	TRBD2	TGCGCCAGCAGCGCACATAGCGGGAGGAATGGGGATGAGCAGTTCTTC	CASSAHSGRNGDEQFF
few	TRBV15	TRBJ2-4	-	TGTGCCACCAGCAGACAACTAGGGGTAGCCAAAAACATTCAGTACTTC	CATSRQLGVAKNIQYF
-	TRBV6-5	TRBJ1-1	-	TGCGCCAGCAGTTACTCTTGGAGCCTGAACACTGAAGCTTTCTTT	CASSYSWSLNTEAFF
-	TRBV9	TRBJ1-6	-	TGTGCCAGCAGCGTAGCTGGCGGAGGGTCACCCCTCCACTTT	CASSVAGGGSPLHF
-	TRBV2	TRBJ2-3	TRBD1	TGTGCCAGCACGTCACAGGGACAGAGTACGCAGTATTTT	CASTSQGQSTQYF
few	TRBV12-3/TRBV12-4	TRBJ2-7	TRBD1	TGTGCCAGCAGTGGGACAGGGGGAAACTACGAGCAGTACTTC	CASSGTGGNYEQYF
-	TRBV7-8	TRBJ2-7	-	TGTGCCAGCAGCCGGGGGCACAGCGGCTACGAGCAGTACTTC	CASSRGHSGYEQYF
-	TRBV7-4	TRBJ2-1	TRBD2	TGTGCCAGCAGCTTAGGTCGGTTGTTGGGACTAGCGGGTTGCTATGAGCAGTTCTTC	CASSLGRLLGLAGCYEQFF
-	TRBV7-9	TRBJ2-5	TRBD1	TGTGCCAGCAGCTCGACGACAGGGGGAATTGACAGGTCGGAGTACTTC	CASSSTTGGIDRSEYF
-	TRBV12-3/TRBV12-4	TRBJ2-3	TRBD2	TGTGCCAGCAGTTTATGGGCTAGCGGGGGCACAGATACGCAGTATTTT	CASSLWASGGTDTQYF
few	TRBV12-3/TRBV12-4	TRBJ2-1	-	TGTGCCAGCAAGACAGCTGCCATTTACAATGAGCAGTTCTTC	CASKTAAIYNEQFF
-	TRBV20-1	TRBJ1-1	-	TGCAGTGCTAGCGAAGGGGTAGGCACTGAAGCTTTCTTT	CSASEGVGTEAFF
-	TRBV27	TRBJ2-5	-	TGTGCCAGCAGTTTATTGGCAGGTTGGCAAGAGACCCAGTACTTC	CASSLLAGWQETQYF
few	TRBV9	TRBJ2-1	-	TGTGCCAGCAGCGTAGTCCCGAGCTCCTACAATGAGCAGTTCTTC	CASSVVPSSYNEQFF
-	TRBV27	TRBJ2-2	TRBD1	TGTGCCAGCAGAGGACAGGGTAACACCGGGGAGCTGTTTTTT	CASRGQGNTGELFF
-	TRBV6-5	TRBJ1-6	-	TGTGCCAGCAGAATAGACGGTGGCTCACCCCTCCACTTT	CASRIDGGSPLHF
-	TRBV20-1	TRBJ2-3	TRBD2	TGCAGTGCTAGTGTCCGGGAGCGGGGTCTAGATACGCAGTATTTT	CSASVRERGLDTQYF
-	TRBV6-2/TRBV6-3	TRBJ2-5	-	TGTGCCAGCAGGACTAGTATACCGGATGAGCAGTACTTC	CASRTSIPDEQYF
many	TRBV6-1	TRBJ2-7	-	TGTGCCAGCCAAACAGGACGAAGCTCCTACGAGCAGTACTTC	CASQTGRSSYEQYF
-	TRBV11-2	TRBJ1-2	-	TGTGCCAGCAGCTTAGTGGACAGCGCTTATGGCTACACCTTC	CASSLVDSAYGYTF
-	TRBV7-2	TRBJ2-3	-	TGTGCCAGCAGCGAACGGCGGCCCATCCAGGCCACAGATACGCAGTATTTT	CASSERRPIQATDTQYF
-	TRBV18	TRBJ2-7	-	TGTGCCAGCTCACCAATCTCAAGCAGGGTCCACGAGCAGTACTTC	CASSPISSRVHEQYF
-	TRBV5-4	TRBJ2-7	TRBD2	TGTGCCAGCAGCCCGGGAGGGCAGACCTCCCCCTACGAGCAGTACTTC	CASSPGGQTSPYEQYF
few	TRBV7-9	TRBJ2-4	-	TGTGCCAGCAGTAACGGGGGAAACATTCAGTACTTC	CASSNGGNIQYF
-	TRBV20-1	TRBJ2-7	-	TGCAGTGCTAGAGATCTAAAAAGTCGGACAGAGCCTTACGAGCAGTACTTC	CSARDLKSRTEPYEQYF
-	TRBV12-3/TRBV12-4	TRBJ2-3	-	TGTGCCAGCATTGGCGGAGTAGCAGCAGATGCGCAGTATTTT	CASIGGVAADAQYF
few	TRBV5-6	TRBJ2-5	TRBD2	TGTGCCAGCAGCTTGGATTTCCGCGGGGGGGGTGGCGATGAGCAGTACTTC	CASSLDFRGGGGDEQYF
once	TRBV24-1	TRBJ2-3	-	TGTGCCACCAGTGGACGGAGGAGCACAGATACGCAGTATTTT	CATSGRRSTDTQYF
few	TRBV5-1	TRBJ1-2	-	TGCGCCAGCAGCTTTGGGGGCGCGGCGGGCTATGGCTACACCTTC	CASSFGGAAGYGYTF
few	TRBV14	TRBJ2-3	TRBD2	TGTGCCAGCAGCCTCGGGGGACTAAGCACAGATACGCAGTATTTT	CASSLGGLSTDTQYF
-	TRBV28	TRBJ1-1	-	TGTGCCAGCAGTTTTTGGGGAGTTGAAGCTTTCTTT	CASSFWGVEAFF
few	TRBV4-1	TRBJ2-3	TRBD2	TGCGCCAGCAGCCAATGGACTAGCGGCAGCACAGATACGCAGTATTTT	CASSQWTSGSTDTQYF
-	TRBV27	TRBJ2-3	-	TGTGCCAGCAGTACCCCTCGGGACACCACAGATACGCAGTATTTT	CASSTPRDTTDTQYF
-	TRBV6-6	TRBJ2-3	TRBD1	TGTGCCAGCTTCGATACAGGGGGTAGAGATACGCAGTATTTT	CASFDTGGRDTQYF
-	TRBV5-1	TRBJ2-7	TRBD1	TGCGCCAGCGGCAATCAGGACAGGGGTAGAGACGAGCAGTACTTC	CASGNQDRGRDEQYF
few	TRBV7-2	TRBJ2-1	-	TGTGCCAGCAGCTTATATGCAAATGAGCAGTTCTTC	CASSLYANEQFF
few	TRBV7-2	TRBJ2-5	-	TGTGCCAGCAGCCCTTATGCGTCCCAAGAGACCCAGTACTTC	CASSPYASQETQYF
few	TRBV7-2	TRBJ2-7	TRBD2	TGTGCCAGCAGCTCCCGGACTAGCGGGCGAACCTACGAGCAGTACTTC	CASSSRTSGRTYEQYF
-	TRBV28	TRBJ2-1	TRBD2	TGTGCCAGCAGTTCCCCTACTAGCGGGAGTGTCGATGAGCAGTTCTTC	CASSSPTSGSVDEQFF
-	TRBV18	TRBJ2-7	TRBD1	TGTGCCAGCCTACCTAATAGCAGGGGGCCAGGCGAGCAGTACTTC	CASLPNSRGPGEQYF
-	TRBV30	TRBJ2-5	-	TGTGCCGGGAGTGTAACAGAGACCCAGTACTTC	CAGSVTETQYF
-	TRBV2	TRBJ2-5	-	TGTGCCAGCAACACAGGGCGGGAGACCCAGTACTTC	CASNTGRETQYF
-	TRBV18	TRBJ1-4	-	TGTGCCAGCTCACCCCAGGGTTACGGTGAAAAACTGTTTTTT	CASSPQGYGEKLFF
-	TRBV7-9	TRBJ1-1	-	TGTGCCAGCAGCCGAGAACCAGGGGCGAACACTGAAGCTTTCTTT	CASSREPGANTEAFF